This T cell receptor beta chain derives from a study of T cell responses to AZD1222 COVID-19 vaccine. Sequencing used immunoSEQ multiplex PCR; TCRdb keeps in-frame clones, though not all of them. The sample lists approximately 170,000 clones; approximately 90% were seen once. The ends were cut back, 3 bases at V and 4 bases at J, with 3 bases in the middle. The CDR3 covers 12 residues. Germline assignment: CDR1 LNHNV and CDR2 YYDKDF (reference sequence). The V call is TRBV15, the J call TRBJ2-2; unclear D gene. The TCR sequence derives from an adult in good health. The sample was peripheral blood, taken on day 0 of AZD1222 vaccination. CDR3 sequence: CATSSPTGELFF. Here the CDR3 DNA reads TGTGCCACCAGCAGCCCCACCGGGGAGCTGTTTTTT. Drawing the rest from reference TRBV15 and TRBJ2-2, the complete variable domain is DAMVIQNPRYQVTQFGKPVTLSCSQTLNHNVMYWYQQKSSQAPKLLFHYYDKDFNNEADTPDNFQSRRPNTSFCFLDIRSPGLGDTAMYLCATSSPTGELFFGEGSRLTVL.